Following are 4 T cell receptor beta chains from one sample sequenced in a study of shared clonotypes between healthy human individuals. The method was immunoSEQ multiplex PCR; TCRdb's version includes in-frame clones alone and lacks a portion of them. Of about 2.4 million clones in the sample, under 95% were seen once. Sequencing used naive CD4+ T cells from PBMCs. Stated subset: CD45RA+ positively selected. The source of these receptors is a man between 18 and 29 years old in good health. Some clones in this sample may be carry-over from other donors' samples.

The gene calls are TRBV28 and TRBJ1-3, with D possibly matching TRBD1 (5 bases). Trimming left V 6 bases short and J 4 bases short, with 13 bases between. CDR1 is MDHEN and CDR2 is SYDVKM in the germline V gene. The length of the CDR3 is 14 residues. Written as DNA, the CDR3 is TGTGCCAGCAGCCATGGAGGGGCCGGAAACACCATATATTTT. Amino acids: CASSHGGAGNTIYF.

The chain couples TRBV2 to TRBJ2-5; D not certain. The CDR3 has 11 residues. The germline V and J ends were trimmed by 2 bases and 5 bases, with 3 bases remaining between them. Germline CDR1 SNHLY, CDR2 FYNNEI. The CDR3 is CASSEHETQYF. The CDR3 DNA sequence: TGTGCCAGCAGTGAACATGAGACCCAGTACTTC.

In regard to this clone: At one end, the junction sequence differs from germline, possibly due to a read error. The sample contains more than one DNA sequence encoding this CDR3. This chain joins TRBV28 and TRBJ1-2; D gene uncertain. The CDR3 length is 13 residues. Germline CDR1 and CDR2: MDHEN and SYDVKM. This CDR3 reads CASSLKVAYGYTF. The CDR3 bases are TGTGCCAGCAGTTTAAAAGTGGCCTATGGCTACACTTTC.

This clone has a single count. The rearrangement uses TRBV7-2 and TRBJ2-1; 7 nucleotides line up with TRBD2. Germline CDR1 and CDR2: SGHTA and FQGNSA. Trimming took 1 base from V and 4 from J; bases not matched to a gene: 7. There are 16 residues in the CDR3. CDR3 nucleotides: TGTGCCAGCAGCTTAGTTTGGGGGAGGGGATACAATGAGCAGTTCTTC. It encodes CASSLVWGRGYNEQFF.